Sequencing of this TCR beta chain was carried out in a study of blood T cells in healthy people across ages. Study-level points and caveats: Age brought a roughly linear fall in TCR beta diversity measured per million T cells. Researchers said unsorted PBMCs prevented a conclusive naive versus antigen-experienced comparison. Estimates drawn from one million T cells were deemed to understate diversity.

Together with a sample-barcoded 5' primer, a J-beta primer mix was included in a second PCR lasting roughly 6 to 12 cycles. MiXCR, run by TCRdb on the 5' RACE reads, gives a single entry per CDR3 protein. Counted here are 600,000 or so distinct CDR3 sequences, 20% to 25% occurring once; the ten biggest clones make up roughly 3.6%. Per sample, at least 6 micrograms of total RNA were extracted. To note about this clonotype: Its antigen is unknown.

The V segment lost 4 bases and the J segment 4 bases; nucleotides outside the gene matches: 7. This CDR3 spans 15 amino acids. Per the germline V gene, CDR1 is KGHSH and CDR2 is LQKENI. The V call is TRBV18, the J call TRBJ2-1, with TRBD1 matching 7 bases. This TCR was sampled from a man aged 65-85 years in good health. The sample comprised blood. CDR3 nucleotide sequence: TGTGCCAGCTCACGACAGGGAGCGCTATACAATGAGCAGTTCTTC. Its protein is CASSRQGALYNEQFF.